This T cell receptor beta chain derives from a study of T cells expressing NK-cell markers. As the method of synthesis, 5'RACE template switching with UMIs yielded TCR beta cDNA. TCRdb re-called the 5' RACE reads and gives one entry per CDR3 protein, without DNA. The table for this sample gives hundreds of thousands of distinct CDR3 sequences. There are 13 residues in the CDR3. CDR1 is DFQATT, CDR2 SNEGSKA, per germline (reference sequence). The chain employs TRBV20-1 and TRBJ1-5; the TRBD1 assignment by TCRdb is unverifiable without DNA. The receptor comes from a woman between 18 and 75 years old in good health. The sequenced sample was blood T cells: a sorted CD56 or NKG2C T cell subset, CD4+ or CD8+ T cells, or bulk PBMC T cells (not recorded which). Here the CDR3 reads CSARSDRTQPQHF.